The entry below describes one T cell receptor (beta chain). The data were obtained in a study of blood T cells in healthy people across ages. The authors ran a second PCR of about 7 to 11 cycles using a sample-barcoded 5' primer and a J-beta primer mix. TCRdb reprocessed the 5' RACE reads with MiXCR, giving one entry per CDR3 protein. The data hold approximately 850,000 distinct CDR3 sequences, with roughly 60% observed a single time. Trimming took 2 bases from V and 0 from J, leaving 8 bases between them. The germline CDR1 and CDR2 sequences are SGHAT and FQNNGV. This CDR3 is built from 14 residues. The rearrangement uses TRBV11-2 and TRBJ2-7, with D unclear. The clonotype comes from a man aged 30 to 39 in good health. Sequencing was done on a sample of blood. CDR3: CASSLSMSSYEQYF. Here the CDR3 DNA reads TGTGCCAGCAGCTTATCTATGAGCTCCTACGAGCAGTACTTC. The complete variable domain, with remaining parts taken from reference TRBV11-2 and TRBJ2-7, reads EAGVAQSPRYKIIEKRQSVAFWCNPISGHATLYWYQQILGQGPKLLIQFQNNGVVDDSQLPKDRFSAERLKGVDSTLKIQPAKLEDSAVYLCASSLSMSSYEQYFGPGTRLTVT.